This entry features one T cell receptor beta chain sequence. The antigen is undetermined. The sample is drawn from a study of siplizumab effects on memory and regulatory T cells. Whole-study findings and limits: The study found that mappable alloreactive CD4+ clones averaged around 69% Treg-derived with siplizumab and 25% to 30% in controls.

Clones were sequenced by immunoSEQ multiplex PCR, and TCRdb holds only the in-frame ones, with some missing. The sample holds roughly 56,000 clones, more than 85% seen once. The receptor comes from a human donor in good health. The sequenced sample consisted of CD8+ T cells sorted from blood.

CDR3 nucleotide sequence: TGTGCCAGCAGTGAAGTGCGGACATGGAACACTGAAGCTTTCTTT. Translated: CASSEVRTWNTEAFF. The chain employs TRBV6-1 and TRBJ1-1; tentative D call: TRBD1 (5 bases). This CDR3 is built from 15 residues. Trimming shortened V by 1 base and J by 1 base, and 10 bases separated the two germline ends. Germline V gene sequence: CDR1 MNHNS, CDR2 SASEGT.